These 28 T cell receptor beta chains share one sample of origin, sequenced in a study of radiation and T cells in renal cell carcinoma (dated by TCRdb to the early 2020s). This specimen's time point label, per the study, means: baseline pretreatment blood. Taken with the paper, the label for treatment or condition translates to: 15 Gy SBRT to primary tumor, nephrectomy 4 weeks later. Libraries were built with the immunoSEQ multiplex PCR assay. TCRdb retrieved this table from immuneACCESS and kept in-frame rearrangements only. Not all clones are present; in checked studies, unresolved V genes account for under half, and no reason is known for the remainder. This sample lists 70,000 to 100,000 clones; 82% were detected once. Around 6.3% of the sample comes from the top ten. Here the sequenced sample was blood, taken from a patient whose treatment included radiotherapy and nephrectomy. These receptors were taken from a man aged 55 to 70 with renal cell carcinoma.

The genes are TRBV28 and TRBJ2-5; 9 nucleotides align to TRBD2. Germline V lookup: CDR1 MDHEN, CDR2 SYDVKM. This CDR3 contains 15 residues. V dropped 4 bases and J dropped 5; count of bases not matched to a gene: 8. CDR3 region: CASSSGASGKETQYF. In nucleotides, the CDR3 is TGTGCCAGCAGTTCCGGAGCTAGCGGGAAGGAGACCCAGTACTTC.

The CDR3 DNA reads as TGCGCCAGCAGCCAAGACCGGGGCGCCTACGAGCAGTACTTC. Its translation: CASSQDRGAYEQYF. The chain couples TRBV4-3 to TRBJ2-7; D tentatively fits TRBD1 or TRBD2 (5 bases each). The germline V and J ends were trimmed by 0 bases and 2 bases, with 8 bases remaining between them. Per germline, CDR1 LGHNA and CDR2 YSLEER. This CDR3 region has 14 residues.

The chain couples TRBV9 to TRBJ2-1; D may be TRBD2 (6 bases). The length of the CDR3 is 16 residues. The V end lost 0 bases, the J end lost 7 bases, and 17 bases lay between the germline ends. Germline CDR1 is SGDLS and CDR2 is YYNGEE. This CDR3 is CASSVGGTPPRNEQFF. The CDR3 nucleotides are TGTGCCAGCAGCGTAGGTGGGACTCCCCCTCGTAATGAGCAGTTCTTC. Full variable domain (missing parts from reference TRBV9 and TRBJ2-1): DSGVTQTPKHLITATGQRVTLRCSPRSGDLSVYWYQQSLDQGLQFLIQYYNGEERAKGNILERFSAQQFPDLHSELNLSSLELGDSALYFCASSVGGTPPRNEQFFGPGTRLTVL.

The genes are TRBV5-4 and TRBJ2-5, with D possibly being TRBD2 (6 bases). V was shortened by 4 bases and J by 4 bases, with 17 bases between the two germline ends. This CDR3 contains 15 residues. CDR1 is SGHNT, CDR2 YYREEE, per germline (reference sequence). For the CDR3, the DNA is TGTGCCAGCAGCGCACGGATGGAGGGCCCAGAGACCCAGTACTTC. Its translation is CASSARMEGPETQYF. The complete variable domain, with remaining parts taken from reference TRBV5-4 and TRBJ2-5, reads ETGVTQSPTHLIKTRGQQVTLRCSSQSGHNTVSWYQQALGQGPQFIFQYYREEENGRGNFPPRFSGLQFPNYSSELNVNALELDDSALYLCASSARMEGPETQYFGPGTRLLVL.

The chain is built from TRBV7-8 and TRBJ1-5; D uncertain. The germline gives CDR1 SGHVS, CDR2 FQNEAQ. With 3 bases removed from V and 5 bases from J, the gap between germline ends came to 8 bases. The length of the CDR3 is 13 residues. The CDR3 DNA reads as TGTGCCAGCAGCTTCCGTGGGGATCAGCCCCAGCATTTT. Protein: CASSFRGDQPQHF.

The rearrangement uses TRBV7-9 and TRBJ1-4; D is unresolved. The V end lost 1 base, the J end lost 6 bases, and 12 bases lay between the germline ends. The CDR3 length is 15 residues. Germline-derived CDR1 and CDR2 are SEHNR and FQNEAQ (reference sequence). CDR3 nucleotide sequence: TGTGCCAGCAGCTTAGACAGTGCGGTGGATGAAAAACTGTTTTTT. Translation gives CASSLDSAVDEKLFF.

This chain links TRBV19 with TRBJ2-7; tentative D call: TRBD2 (6 bases). Germline V lookup: CDR1 LNHDA, CDR2 SQIVND (reference sequence). This CDR3 has 15 amino acids. Trimming stripped 1 base from V and 3 bases from J, with 13 bases between. The CDR3, as DNA: TGTGCCAGTAGTATAGTCCTCGGGACTGGCTACGAGCAGTACTTC. Encoded protein: CASSIVLGTGYEQYF. Full variable domain (outside the CDR3, taken from reference TRBV19 and TRBJ2-7): DGGITQSPKYLFRKEGQNVTLSCEQNLNHDAMYWYRQDPGQGLRLIYYSQIVNDFQKGDIAEGYSVSREKKESFPLTVTSAQKNPTAFYLCASSIVLGTGYEQYFGPGTRLTVT.

The J gene is TRBJ2-7, the V gene TRBV19, with 9 positions matching TRBD2. This CDR3 spans 16 amino acids. Germline V gene sequence: CDR1 LNHDA, CDR2 SQIVND (reference sequence). The junction had 8 bases not matched to a gene; V was cut back by 3 bases and J by 2 bases. CDR3 sequence reads: CASSMLAGSSPYEQYF. The CDR3 DNA is TGTGCCAGTAGTATGCTAGCGGGGAGTTCCCCCTACGAGCAGTACTTC.

The chain is built from TRBV7-9 and TRBJ2-3; 7 nucleotides line up with TRBD2. This CDR3 contains 15 residues. The ends lost 1 base at V and 3 bases at J; junction bases unmatched: 4. Germline values: CDR1 SEHNR, CDR2 FQNEAQ (reference sequence). The CDR3 sequence: CASSLVSGMTDTQYF. The CDR3 region has the DNA TGTGCCAGCAGCTTAGTGAGCGGGATGACAGATACGCAGTATTTT. The full variable domain, with the rest looked up from reference TRBV7-9 and TRBJ2-3, is DTGVSQNPRHKITKRGQNVTFRCDPISEHNRLYWYRQTLGQGPEFLTYFQNEAQLEKSRLLSDRFSAERPKGSFSTLEIQRTEQGDSAMYLCASSLVSGMTDTQYFGPGTRLTVL.

V usage is TRBV4-2 and J usage is TRBJ2-6; maybe TRBD2 (5 bases). Deletions cut 0 bases from V and 0 bases from J, with 15 bases between. CDR1 LGHNA and CDR2 YNFKEQ come from the germline V gene. The CDR3 spans 19 residues. The CDR3 region is CASSQESTRVTSGANVLTF. Written as DNA, the CDR3 is TGTGCCAGCAGCCAAGAAAGTACTAGGGTGACCTCTGGGGCCAACGTCCTGACTTTC.

This chain uses TRBV27 with TRBJ1-1; a possible D gene is TRBD1 (6 bases). The germline V and J ends were trimmed by 3 bases and 6 bases, with 11 bases remaining between them. The V gene's germline CDR1 is MNHEY and CDR2 SMNVEV (reference sequence). The CDR3 extends over 13 amino acids. The CDR3 protein is CASSFYGQPEAFF. The CDR3 DNA follows: TGTGCCAGCAGTTTTTACGGACAGCCTGAAGCTTTCTTT.

The chain has TRBV9 and TRBJ2-3; a weak D match, TRBD1 (6 bases). The CDR3 is 14 amino acids. Germline CDR1 reads SGDLS; CDR2 reads YYNGEE. Trimming took 7 bases from V and 1 from J, leaving 13 bases between them. Written as DNA, the CDR3 is TGTGCCAGCGAACAGGGTTTGGGCACAGATACGCAGTATTTT. It codes for CASEQGLGTDTQYF.

This chain connects TRBV5-6 to TRBJ2-7; possibly TRBD1 or TRBD2 for D (7 bases each). Looked up from germline, CDR1 is SGHDT and CDR2 is YYEEEE. This CDR3 has 18 amino acids. Deletions cut 0 bases from V and 3 bases from J, with 22 bases between. CDR3 residues: CASSLGMTPRGGLYEQYF. In DNA form, the CDR3 reads TGTGCCAGCAGCTTGGGTATGACTCCCAGGGGGGGACTCTACGAGCAGTACTTC.

This chain links TRBV4-1 with TRBJ2-7; the match to TRBD2 covers 8 bases. With V trimmed by 1 base and J by 5 bases, 7 bases remained unmatched. In germline, CDR1 is MGHRA, CDR2 YSYEKL. This CDR3 comprises 15 residues. The chain's CDR3 is CASSQGGLGDDEQYF. The CDR3 DNA reads TGCGCCAGCAGCCAAGGGGGACTAGGGGACGACGAGCAGTACTTC.

The gene calls are TRBV30 and TRBJ2-2, with TRBD1 identical over 7 bases. The germline CDR1 and CDR2 sequences are GTSNPN and SVGIG (reference sequence). This CDR3 has 15 amino acids. V shed 3 bases and J 7 bases; nucleotides not matched to a gene: 11. CDR3 sequence: CAWSPRGRVDGELFF. Written as DNA, the CDR3 is TGTGCCTGGAGCCCGAGGGGGCGTGTTGACGGGGAGCTGTTTTTT.

This chain joins TRBV9 and TRBJ1-3; 10 bases map to TRBD1. J lost 2 bases, V lost 0 bases, and 11 bases had no gene match. Germline CDR1 SGDLS, CDR2 YYNGEE. The CDR3 extends over 19 amino acids. The CDR3 coding sequence is TGTGCCAGCAGCGTAGTGGAGACAGGGGGCGGAGAAGCTGGAAACACCATATATTTT. Translation: CASSVVETGGGEAGNTIYF. Full variable domain (missing parts from reference TRBV9 and TRBJ1-3): DSGVTQTPKHLITATGQRVTLRCSPRSGDLSVYWYQQSLDQGLQFLIQYYNGEERAKGNILERFSAQQFPDLHSELNLSSLELGDSALYFCASSVVETGGGEAGNTIYFGEGSWLTVV.

This chain connects TRBV7-9 to TRBJ2-1; D is perhaps TRBD1 (6 bases). V lost 0 bases, J lost 7 bases, and 10 bases lay in between. CDR3 length equals 14 residues. The germline V gene has CDR1 SEHNR and CDR2 FQNEAQ (reference sequence). The CDR3 DNA reads as TGTGCCAGCAGCTTAGCGCGAGGGGGAAATGAGCAGTTCTTC. Translating gives CASSLARGGNEQFF.

The chain uses TRBV29-1 and TRBJ2-1; 7 bases agree with TRBD2. J lost 7 bases, V lost 5 bases, and 5 bases had no gene match. The V gene's germline CDR1 is SQVTM and CDR2 ANQGSEA. There are 12 residues in the CDR3. CDR3 residues: CSVSHGGNEQFF. The DNA for the CDR3 is TGCAGCGTTTCGCACGGGGGGAATGAGCAGTTCTTC.

The chain combines TRBV11-3 with TRBJ2-1; the D gene is possibly TRBD2 (6 bases). V lost 5 bases and J lost 7, with 12 bases in between. CDR3 length: 13 residues. Germline CDR1 SGHNT, CDR2 YENEEA. CDR3 DNA sequence: TGTGCCAGCAGCAAGACTAGATGGAATGAGCAGTTCTTC. Translation: CASSKTRWNEQFF.

This rearrangement joins TRBV7-3 to TRBJ1-1; D possibly corresponds to TRBD1 (6 bases). The CDR3 covers 14 residues. Germline CDR1 is SGHTA and CDR2 is FQGTGA. V was trimmed by 0 bases and J by 10 bases, leaving 15 bases between them. CDR3 loop: CASSLTGGQDGAFF. The CDR3 DNA follows: TGTGCCAGCAGCTTAACTGGGGGGCAAGACGGAGCTTTCTTT.

The gene calls are TRBV7-9 and TRBJ2-3; D may correspond to TRBD1 or TRBD2 (6 bases each). The CDR3 contains 19 residues. Trimming removed 2 bases at V and 4 bases at J, with 25 bases between. From germline, CDR1 is SEHNR and CDR2 FQNEAQ (reference sequence). In DNA, the CDR3 is TGTGCCAGCAGCTTAAGGCCTAGCGTAGGGGGAGCCGTGTCAGATACGCAGTATTTT. Its translation is CASSLRPSVGGAVSDTQYF.

The chain combines TRBV19 with TRBJ1-4; no reliable D call. This CDR3 is 16 amino acids long. The V gene lost 7 bases and the J gene lost 8 bases, with 23 bases spanning the gap. The germline CDR1 and CDR2 sequences are LNHDA and SQIVND (reference sequence). The CDR3 protein is CASIAVGGSSMEKLFF. In DNA, the CDR3 is TGTGCCAGTATCGCGGTTGGTGGCAGCTCTATGGAAAAACTGTTTTTT. The full variable domain, with the rest looked up from reference TRBV19 and TRBJ1-4, is DGGITQSPKYLFRKEGQNVTLSCEQNLNHDAMYWYRQDPGQGLRLIYYSQIVNDFQKGDIAEGYSVSREKKESFPLTVTSAQKNPTAFYLCASIAVGGSSMEKLFFGSGTQLSVL.

This rearrangement joins TRBV6-5 to TRBJ2-7, with 8 bases aligning to TRBD1. Germline CDR1 and CDR2: MNHEY and SVGAGI. The CDR3 loop spans 14 amino acids. Unmatched junction bases numbered 10, after V lost 6 bases and J lost 6 bases. The CDR3 reads CASRTDRVAVEQYF. CDR3 bases: TGTGCCAGCAGAACGGACAGGGTTGCGGTCGAGCAGTACTTC.

V is TRBV7-2 and J is TRBJ2-7; TRBD1 is a possible D gene (5 bases). This CDR3 has 16 residues. Germline CDR1 reads SGHTA; CDR2 reads FQGNSA. The ends were cut back, 4 bases at V and 1 base at J, with 17 bases in the middle. This chain's CDR3 is CASSSAKTDTSYEQYF. The CDR3 nucleotides are TGTGCCAGCAGCTCCGCCAAAACGGACACGTCCTACGAGCAGTACTTC.

As regards this clone: The junction departs from the called germline gene at one end, perhaps through a read error. V and J are TRBV7-3 and TRBJ2-1; 9 bases match TRBD2. CDR1 is SGHTA and CDR2 is FQGTGA in the germline V gene. The CDR3 spans 16 residues. The CDR3 here is CASSPQAEAGGGALVF. The CDR3 DNA follows: TGTGCCAGCAGCCCTCAGGCGGAGGCGGGAGGGGGAGCCCTGGTCTTC.

This chain links TRBV5-1 with TRBJ2-1, with D possibly TRBD1 on 7 matching bases. Deletions cut 3 bases from V and 5 bases from J, with 18 bases between. The CDR3 runs 16 residues. In germline, CDR1 is SGHRS, CDR2 YFSETQ. The CDR3 region is CASSSARLDRDNEQFF. The CDR3 DNA reads as TGCGCCAGCAGCTCGGCCCGACTAGACAGGGACAATGAGCAGTTCTTC.

Many counts were recorded for this clone. This chain joins TRBV4-1 and TRBJ1-6, with TRBD1 as a possible D gene (5 bases). V was cut by 4 bases and J by 5 bases, with 12 bases left in between. The germline V gene has CDR1 MGHRA and CDR2 YSYEKL. The CDR3 has 15 amino acids. CDR3 bases: TGCGCCAGCAGCCCTCGAGGGACTGATAATTCACCCCTCCACTTT. Its protein product is CASSPRGTDNSPLHF.

The chain carries TRBV15 and TRBJ2-7, with TRBD1 matching over 8 bases. V shed 0 bases, J shed 4 bases, and the junction held 8 bases outside the gene matches. Per germline, CDR1 LNHNV and CDR2 YYDKDF (reference sequence). This CDR3 region has 16 residues. This CDR3 reads CATSRDLQGGKYEQYF. The CDR3 DNA reads as TGTGCCACCAGCAGAGACCTACAGGGGGGAAAATACGAGCAGTACTTC.